This entry lists 27 T cell receptor beta chains sequenced from one sample in a study of shared clonotypes between healthy human individuals. Some clones are missing from TCRdb's copy, which holds only in-frame ones; the method was immunoSEQ multiplex PCR. The table shows 1,500,000 or so clones, with about 96% occurring only once. Sequenced sample: naive CD4+ T cells sorted from blood. Subset meaning: CD45RA+ positively selected. These receptors were obtained from a young man in good health.

The chain links TRBV28 to TRBJ2-5; D tentatively reads TRBD1 or TRBD2 (5 bases each). Trimming took off 9 bases at V and 7 bases at J, with 24 bases between the two ends. The CDR3 sequence is 15 residues long. CDR1 MDHEN and CDR2 SYDVKM come from the germline V gene. This CDR3 reads CASLGVGRAPRTQYF. Here the CDR3 DNA reads TGTGCCAGTTTGGGAGTCGGCAGGGCGCCCAGGACCCAGTACTTC.

This clone was seen once. The chain recombines TRBV5-6 with TRBJ2-7; no clear D gene. The CDR3 is 12 amino acids. Germline CDR1 is SGHDT and CDR2 is YYEEEE. Deletions cut 1 base from V and 5 bases from J, with 7 bases between. CDR3 sequence (DNA): TGTGCCAGCAGCTTGATTAGGGACGAGCAGTACTTC. Encoded protein: CASSLIRDEQYF.

The V gene is TRBV4-3, the J gene TRBJ1-2, with 7 bases matching TRBD1. The length of the CDR3 is 14 residues. Germline V gene sequence: CDR1 LGHNA, CDR2 YSLEER. With V trimmed by 3 bases and J by 6 bases, 7 bases remained unmatched. For the CDR3, the DNA is TGCGCCAGCAGCCACGACGGGACAGCAAATGGCTACACCTTC. Translated: CASSHDGTANGYTF.

The chain carries TRBV29-1 and TRBJ2-1; 8 bases are shared with TRBD1. CDR3 size: 10 residues. Germline CDR1 and CDR2: SQVTM and ANQGSEA. V shed 7 bases and J 13 bases; nucleotides not matched to a gene: 6. The CDR3 here is CSAWTGSQFF. The CDR3, as DNA: TGCAGCGCGTGGACAGGGAGTCAGTTCTTC.

The chain combines TRBV28 with TRBJ2-6; D is uncertain. This CDR3 spans 15 amino acids. Trimming took off 5 bases at V and 2 bases at J, with 10 bases between the two ends. Looked up from germline, CDR1 is MDHEN and CDR2 is SYDVKM. The CDR3 sequence: CASSLTLTGANVLTF. The CDR3 nucleotides are TGTGCCAGCAGTCTGACACTTACTGGGGCCAACGTCCTGACTTTC.

V and J are TRBV7-2 and TRBJ2-5; D is undetermined. The CDR3 is 13 residues long. Germline V gives CDR1 SGHTA, CDR2 FQGNSA. V lost 0 bases, J lost 7 bases, and 9 bases lay in between. Here the CDR3 reads CASSLAASWTQYF. The CDR3 DNA is TGTGCCAGCAGCTTAGCTGCTTCTTGGACCCAGTACTTC. Variable domain in full (rest from reference TRBV7-2 and TRBJ2-5): GAGVSQSPSNKVTEKGKDVELRCDPISGHTALYWYRQSLGQGLEFLIYFQGNSAPDKSGLPSDRFSAERTGGSVSTLTIQRTQQEDSAVYLCASSLAASWTQYFGPGTRLLVL.

This clone occurred once. The CDR3 region is CASSRRGTLEANYGYTF. In DNA, the CDR3 is TGTGCCAGCAGCCGACGGGGGACACTCGAGGCTAACTATGGCTACACCTTC. This chain connects TRBV7-9 to TRBJ1-2; D is possibly TRBD1 (6 bases). V was clipped by 5 bases and J by 0 bases, with 19 bases between them. CDR1 and CDR2 (germline): SEHNR, FQNEAQ (reference sequence). The CDR3 loop spans 17 amino acids.

This clone appeared a single time. J is TRBJ2-7 and V is TRBV5-1; tentatively, D is TRBD2 (6 bases). Trimming took off 4 bases at V and 5 bases at J, with 10 bases between the two ends. The CDR3 has 12 amino acids. The germline gives CDR1 SGHRS, CDR2 YFSETQ. The CDR3, as DNA: TGCGCCAGCAGCGTACCGGGGGACGAGCAGTACTTC. Translating gives CASSVPGDEQYF.

The genes are TRBV7-3 and TRBJ2-1; 7 positions agree with TRBD2. Trimming took 1 base from V and 3 from J; bases not matched to a gene: 6. The CDR3 consists of 16 residues. Per the germline V gene, CDR1 is SGHTA and CDR2 is FQGTGA. The CDR3 DNA sequence: TGTGCCAGCAGCTTAAGGGTGACTAGCAGCTACAATGAGCAGTTCTTC. Translation gives CASSLRVTSSYNEQFF.

The chain's CDR3 is CASVLLSSYNEQFF. The CDR3 DNA reads as TGTGCCAGCGTGTTGTTAAGCTCCTACAATGAGCAGTTCTTC. This rearrangement joins TRBV2 to TRBJ2-1; D not resolved. V lost 8 bases, J lost 0 bases, and 11 bases lay in between. There are 14 residues in the CDR3. Germline-derived CDR1 and CDR2 are SNHLY and FYNNEI.

The J gene is TRBJ2-1, the V gene TRBV18; tentative D call: TRBD1 (6 bases). The CDR3 sequence is 15 residues long. CDR1 is KGHSH, CDR2 LQKENI, per germline. Trimming took 2 bases from V and 1 from J, leaving 9 bases between them. CDR3 bases: TGTGCCAGCTCACCAGCTAGGGGGTCCTACAATGAGCAGTTCTTC. Translation gives CASSPARGSYNEQFF.

V and J are TRBV10-2 and TRBJ2-5, with TRBD1 matching over 8 bases. The CDR3 has 14 residues. Germline trimming cut 6 bases from V and 4 bases from J; bases unmatched to any gene: 7. Per the germline V gene, CDR1 is WSHSY and CDR2 is SAAADI. The CDR3 spells CASSPTGVIETQYF. The CDR3 coding sequence is TGCGCCAGCAGCCCGACAGGGGTCATAGAGACCCAGTACTTC.

The chain joins TRBV30 to TRBJ2-7; perhaps TRBD1 as D (5 bases). This CDR3 is built from 11 residues. CDR1 and CDR2 (germline): GTSNPN, SVGIG (reference sequence). Between the trimmed V and J ends, which lost 0 bases and 10 bases, there was a span of 10 bases. Written as DNA, the CDR3 is TGTGCCTGGAGTGTACCTCAGGGTCAGTACTTC. This translates into CAWSVPQGQYF.

V usage is TRBV19 and J usage is TRBJ2-2, with D tentatively TRBD2 (5 bases). Deletions cut 7 bases from V and 6 bases from J, with 18 bases between. The CDR3 spans 15 residues. Per the germline V gene, CDR1 is LNHDA and CDR2 is SQIVND (reference sequence). The CDR3 nucleotides read TGTGCCAGTACGACCCGAGGGTCCCGGGCCGGGGAGCTGTTTTTT. This sequence encodes CASTTRGSRAGELFF.

The V gene is TRBV2, the J gene TRBJ2-4; the D call may be TRBD1 or TRBD2 (5 bases each). The CDR3 runs to 20 residues. Between the trimmed V and J ends, which lost 2 bases and 3 bases, there was a span of 26 bases. Looked up from germline, CDR1 is SNHLY and CDR2 is FYNNEI. CDR3 in DNA: TGTGCCAGCAGTGAAAGGAGATCGGGACGGTTCAGAGGGGTCAAAAACATTCAGTACTTC. This codes for CASSERRSGRFRGVKNIQYF.

The gene calls are TRBV18 and TRBJ2-1; D possibly corresponds to TRBD2 (5 bases). The CDR3 loop spans 16 amino acids. Germline CDR1 is KGHSH and CDR2 is LQKENI. V dropped 0 bases and J dropped 6 bases, with 15 bases sitting between them. CDR3 protein: CASSPPSGNLGNEQFF. CDR3 bases: TGTGCCAGCTCACCACCGTCCGGGAACTTGGGCAATGAGCAGTTCTTC.

This chain joins TRBV18 and TRBJ1-2; D gene unclear. Germline values: CDR1 KGHSH, CDR2 LQKENI. CDR3 size: 12 residues. The V gene lost 8 bases and the J gene lost 3 bases, with 10 bases spanning the gap. CDR3 amino acids: CASHLADYGYTF. The CDR3 bases are TGTGCCAGCCATCTGGCAGACTATGGCTACACCTTC.

The chain employs TRBV7-2 and TRBJ2-7, with a tentative D call TRBD2 (6 bases). Germline V gene lookup returns CDR1 SGHTA and CDR2 FQGNSA. Trimming stripped 4 bases from V and 6 bases from J, with 16 bases between. CDR3 length equals 14 residues. CDR3 in amino acids: CASSSPGLPAEQYF. The CDR3 region has the DNA TGTGCCAGCAGCTCCCCGGGACTCCCAGCCGAGCAGTACTTC.

The rearrangement uses TRBV6-1 and TRBJ2-2, with D possibly matching TRBD1 (6 bases). CDR1 and CDR2 from the germline V gene are MNHNS and SASEGT. Deletions cut 6 bases from V and 5 bases from J, with 19 bases between. CDR3 size: 16 residues. The CDR3 DNA reads TGTGCCAGCAGAGAACCAGGGGTCCCCCATACCGGGGAGCTGTTTTTT. Translation gives CASREPGVPHTGELFF.

CDR3: CASRGFSSYEQYF. The DNA of the CDR3 is TGTGCCAGCAGGGGATTTAGCTCCTACGAGCAGTACTTC. The V gene is TRBV6-1, the J gene TRBJ2-7; no firm D call. V gave up 6 bases and J gave up 0 bases, with 9 bases separating them. CDR1 and CDR2 from the germline V gene are MNHNS and SASEGT. The CDR3 is 13 residues long.

The chain combines TRBV11-2 with TRBJ2-2; 9 positions agree with TRBD1. Germline assignment: CDR1 SGHAT and CDR2 FQNNGV. This CDR3 has 17 residues. V trimming: 4 bases; J trimming: 4 bases; junction bases outside the gene matches: 10. The CDR3 here is CASSYPMTGGFTGELFF. CDR3 bases: TGTGCCAGCAGCTATCCAATGACAGGGGGATTCACCGGGGAGCTGTTTTTT. Full variable domain (outside the CDR3, taken from reference TRBV11-2 and TRBJ2-2): EAGVAQSPRYKIIEKRQSVAFWCNPISGHATLYWYQQILGQGPKLLIQFQNNGVVDDSQLPKDRFSAERLKGVDSTLKIQPAKLEDSAVYLCASSYPMTGGFTGELFFGEGSRLTVL.

This clone turned up a few times. The rearrangement joins TRBV28 to TRBJ2-1; the match to TRBD2 covers 9 bases. In germline, CDR1 is MDHEN, CDR2 SYDVKM. Trimming at V came to 4 bases and at J to 6 bases, leaving 4 bases not matched to a gene. CDR3 length equals 14 residues. DNA of the CDR3: TGTGCCAGCAGTTCGCTAGCGGGACGCAATGAGCAGTTCTTC. This gives the protein CASSSLAGRNEQFF.

CDR3 bases: TGTGCCATCAGTGAGATTCAACGGCAGCCCCAGCATTTT. It codes for CAISEIQRQPQHF. The chain combines TRBV10-3 with TRBJ1-5, with D unresolved. Germline assignment: CDR1 ENHRY and CDR2 SYGVKD. The CDR3 covers 13 residues. V shed 2 bases and J shed 7 bases, with 9 bases lying between them.

The chain uses TRBV29-1 and TRBJ1-2; D is unresolved. The CDR3 contains 12 residues. V lost 7 bases to trimming and J lost 0 bases, with 9 bases between them. Germline-derived CDR1 and CDR2 are SQVTM and ANQGSEA. This CDR3 is CSAADTNYGYTF. Here the CDR3 DNA reads TGCAGCGCCGCGGATACTAACTATGGCTACACCTTC. Complete variable domain (other parts from reference TRBV29-1 and TRBJ1-2): SAVISQKPSRDICQRGTSLTIQCQVDSQVTMMFWYRQQPGQSLTLIATANQGSEATYESGFVIDKFPISRPNLTFSTLTVSNMSPEDSSIYLCSAADTNYGYTFGSGTRLTVV.

This chain links TRBV7-6 with TRBJ2-3; 12 bases fit TRBD2. This CDR3 is 17 amino acids long. Trimming cost V 3 bases and J 4 bases; bases outside gene matches: 8. Germline values: CDR1 SGHVS, CDR2 FNYEAQ. CDR3 nucleotide sequence: TGTGCCAGCAGCTTCCCGACTAGCGGGAGCCGGGCAGATACGCAGTATTTT. This translates into CASSFPTSGSRADTQYF.

Turning to this clone: This specimen includes other DNA sequences encoding the same CDR3. The V call is TRBV28, the J call TRBJ2-7, with 9 bases lining up with TRBD1. Trimming took 6 bases from V and 3 from J; bases not matched to a gene: 3. This CDR3 has 13 amino acids. Germline V CDR1 and CDR2: MDHEN, SYDVKM. The CDR3 sequence: CASRGTGIYEQYF. In DNA, the CDR3 is TGTGCCAGCAGGGGGACAGGGATCTACGAGCAGTACTTC.

V usage is TRBV15 and J usage is TRBJ2-7; D is possibly TRBD1 (6 bases). The CDR3 spans 15 residues. Germline V CDR1 and CDR2: LNHNV, YYDKDF (reference sequence). With 2 bases removed from V and 0 bases from J, the gap between germline ends came to 11 bases. The CDR3 spells CATSRRTGSSYEQYF. The CDR3, as DNA: TGTGCCACCAGCAGACGTACAGGGTCCTCCTACGAGCAGTACTTC.